The clone carrying this T cell receptor beta chain was counted a few times. Its antigen is unknown. HIV-negative, healthy adults without recent acute infections or vaccinations were the donors. This entry belongs to a study of shared clonotypes between healthy human individuals. Findings and caveats of the study: Investigators expected sequencing depth to affect clonotype sharing among donors. Among the subsets, naive ones generally showed larger estimated richness than memory ones.

Germline CDR1 reads SNHLY; CDR2 reads FYNNEI. V dropped 10 bases and J dropped 8; count of bases not matched to a gene: 13. The CDR3 covers 14 residues. Assay: immunoSEQ multiplex PCR; the TCRdb copy retains only in-frame clones and omits some. This table has about 1.1 million clones, around 77% appearing once. The sequenced material came from memory CD4+ T cells from PBMCs. The subset is: CD45RA-negative fraction. This TCR derives from a man between 18 and 29 years old in good health. Some clones in this sample may be carry-over from other donors' samples. The rearrangement joins TRBV2 to TRBJ2-2; 7 bases match TRBD2. CDR3 bases: TGTGCCACAGACCCTAGCGGAGTCGGGGGGGAGCTGTTTTTT. It yields the protein CATDPSGVGGELFF. Looking up the rest from reference TRBV2 and TRBJ2-2 gives the full variable domain: EPEVTQTPSHQVTQMGQEVILRCVPISNHLYFYWYRQILGQKVEFLVSFYNNEISEKSEIFDDQFSVERPDGSNFTLKIRSTKLEDSAMYFCATDPSGVGGELFFGEGSRLTVL.